The clone carrying this TCR beta chain was seen only a few times. TCRdb analysed the RT-PCR reads with MiXCR anew, one entry per CDR3 protein. This repertoire shows about 960,000 distinct CDR3 sequences, more than 15% found once; its top ten account for 5% to 7.5%. The sample belongs to a study of patients and donors after allogeneic stem cell transplantation. The CDR3 has 15 residues. V dropped 8 bases and J dropped 8 bases, with 22 bases sitting between them. From germline, CDR1 is MNHEY and CDR2 SMNVEV (reference sequence). Sequenced sample: blood, either unsorted or a sorted T cell fraction (not recorded which). This clonotype originated in a human donor who was either an allogeneic HSCT recipient or a stem cell or donor lymphocyte infusion donor (not recorded which). It is not recorded whose cells these are; they may come from a transplant donor. The chain has TRBV27 and TRBJ2-1; D possibly corresponds to TRBD2 (7 bases). The DNA for the CDR3 is TGTGCCAGCGCCAATCACCCTCAGGGGAGGGATGAGCAGTTCTTC. Its translation is CASANHPQGRDEQFF.